Here is one T cell receptor beta chain with its context. Its cognate antigen has yet to be identified. No quality values exist for individual bases; no much larger clone is one base distant. Preparation of the library involved the immunoSEQ multiplex PCR assay. For most patients, genomic DNA was isolated with the Qiagen DNeasy Blood and Tissue Kit and shipped frozen to Adaptive Biotechnologies for TCR sequencing. For most patients, genomic DNA was subjected to high-throughput TCR-beta CDR3 sequencing by Adaptive Biotechnologies. The original pipeline was this. TCR sequencing data for roughly 18 patients were retrieved from Adaptive's ImmunoSEQ software; a few other patients were processed with MiXCR and VDJtools. CD4 versus CD8 sorting errors were corrected by removing sequences found in both subsets at a frequency ratio below 5:1. Because the origin of CDR3 nucleotide sequences shared between donor and recipient could not be assigned, those sequences were removed. To count as alloreactive, a clone needed at least 2-fold expansion over unstimulated cells and a minimum CFSE-low frequency of 0.002% (template counts) or 0.001% (read counts). Clones detected in sequenced pre-transplant spleen, lymph node, or MLR CFSE-low populations of the donor or recipient were defined as mappable. Cumulative frequency of alloreactive clones was calculated as a percentage of all sequences weighted by copy number. In its TCRdb copy, this immuneACCESS table keeps in-frame sequences only and misses some clones. Where compared with another copy, unresolved V genes explain less than half of these, and the others have no known cause. From that table come the V and J calls and clone size; the DNA was used to work out D and trimming. This sample gives about 99,000 clones in total; roughly 92% of them show up just once. Roughly 0.069% of the sample goes to the ten largest clones.

The time point label corresponds to: cells obtained before transplantation from donor or recipient. CD3+CD4+ and CD3+CD8+ populations were FACS-sorted from unstimulated pre-transplant donor and recipient cells taken from spleen or lymph nodes. These data belong to a study of graft-versus-host responses after intestinal transplantation (dated by TCRdb to the early 2020s). Concerning the study at large: The transplants that recipients got were multivisceral, liver-intestinal, or isolated intestinal. Every recipient was given anti-thymocyte globulin induction, then maintenance tacrolimus and steroids for around three years. Donor T cell macrochimerism was defined as a peak of at least 4% donor T cells among recipient peripheral blood mononuclear cells. Alloreactive clones were identified by sequencing pre-transplant mixed lymphocyte reaction products and comparing these products with unstimulated pre-transplant donor and recipient T cells. A cohort of about two dozen intestinal transplant recipients, including one retransplant, was enrolled, and a few patients lacking pretransplant specimens were excluded. Bulk TCR-beta CDR3 sequencing was used to track graft-versus-host and host-versus-graft alloreactive T cell clones in the graft, circulation and bone marrow after intestinal transplantation. Rather than being sequenced by the commercial service, samples from a few later patients were sequenced in-house on an Illumina MiSeq and processed with MiXCR.

CDR1 and CDR2 are read off the germline V gene (reference sequence) as GTSNPN and SVGIG. For this chain, trimming is 2 bases at the V end and 4 bases at the J end, and the number of junction bases without a gene match is 15. The cysteine opens and the phenylalanine closes a CDR3 of 17 amino acids. The sequence is cut down to CDR3 DNA, 51 bases in frame from base 1. Study-level results and caveats: Early after transplant, peak levels of circulating GvH clones were found to be associated with declines in HvG clones. The conclusions were limited by the relatively low number and heterogeneity of the intestinal transplant patients. In patients with donor T cell macrochimerism, the allografts had high GvH to HvG T cell clonal ratios. GvH clones were detected in recipient bone marrow, and some of these GvH clones were observed earlier in ileal mucosa or blood, consistent with an intestinal mucosal origin.

The chain employs TRBV30 and TRBJ1-2, with 8 bases matching TRBD1. This TCR was sampled from a human donor who was the organ donor for an intestinal transplant. Sample: unstimulated CD8+ T cells sorted from spleen or lymph node cells, taken before transplant. The DNA sequence reads TGTGCCTGGAGTACCCGGGACAGGCCCCTACGGGCCTATGGCTACACCTTC. Its translation reads: CAWSTRDRPLRAYGYTF.